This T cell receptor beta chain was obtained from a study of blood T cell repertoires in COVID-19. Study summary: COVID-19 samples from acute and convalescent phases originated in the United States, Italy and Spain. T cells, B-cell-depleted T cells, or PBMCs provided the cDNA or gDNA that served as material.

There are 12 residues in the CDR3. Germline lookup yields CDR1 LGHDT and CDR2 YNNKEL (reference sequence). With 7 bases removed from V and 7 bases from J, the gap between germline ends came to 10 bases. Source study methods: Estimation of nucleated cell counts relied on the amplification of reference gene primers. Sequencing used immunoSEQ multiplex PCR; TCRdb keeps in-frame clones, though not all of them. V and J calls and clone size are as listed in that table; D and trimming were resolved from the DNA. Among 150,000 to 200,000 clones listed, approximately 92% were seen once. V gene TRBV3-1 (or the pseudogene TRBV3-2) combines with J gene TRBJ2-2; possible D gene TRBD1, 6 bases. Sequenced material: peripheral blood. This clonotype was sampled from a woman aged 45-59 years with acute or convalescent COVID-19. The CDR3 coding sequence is TGTGCCAGCACCAGGGGAATCGGGGAGCTGTTTTTT. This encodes CASTRGIGELFF.